A selection of T cell receptor beta chains follows, all from one sample in a study of blood T cell repertoires in COVID-19. Measured with immunoSEQ multiplex PCR; TCRdb has only the in-frame clones, and not every one. The data show a few hundred thousand clones, 75% to 90% seen once. The sample consisted of PBMCs or T cells enriched from blood (not recorded which). All receptors come from a woman aged 25 to 39 who had been exposed to COVID-19. Both conserved end residues are part of each CDR3. The order of the fields is D gene, J gene, V gene, clone size, CDR3 DNA, CDR3 protein. The D gene is left open where the match is weak. Expanded clones are given a class, and other clones once, few, many or no size at all.

>.|TRBJ1-2|TRBV28|few
TGTGCCAGCAGCTACAGGGTGGATGGCTACACCTTC
CASSYRVDGYTF
>TRBD1|TRBJ2-5|TRBV2|.
TGTGCCAGCGGGACAGCCGATATCAGGGAGACCCAGTACTTC
CASGTADIRETQYF
>TRBD1|TRBJ1-6|TRBV27|.
TGTGCCAGCAGAGACGACAGGGGCAATTCACCCCTCCACTTT
CASRDDRGNSPLHF
>.|TRBJ1-2|TRBV21-1|once
TGTGCCAGAGAACAGGGAGGGCGACGGTGGAGCTACACCTTC
CAREQGGRRWSYTF
>TRBD1|TRBJ2-1|TRBV13|.
TGTGCCAGCAGCCGAATCGGGACAGGGTTTGAGCAGTTCTTC
CASSRIGTGFEQFF
>.|TRBJ2-2|TRBV6-5|.
TGTGCCAGCAGTTACTCGGGGGGGCCCAACACCGGGGAGCTGTTTTTT
CASSYSGGPNTGELFF
>.|TRBJ1-1|TRBV12-3/TRBV12-4|few
TGTGCCAGCAGCCCCCTCGGGTTCCCTGAAGCTTTCTTT
CASSPLGFPEAFF
>TRBD1|TRBJ2-7|TRBV28|.
TGTGCCAGCAGTTCTAGACAGGGGGTCTCCTACGAGCAGTACTTC
CASSSRQGVSYEQYF
>.|TRBJ1-1|TRBV30|few
TGTGCCTGGAGTCCAGAAATGAACACTGAAGCTTTCTTT
CAWSPEMNTEAFF
>TRBD1|TRBJ1-1|TRBV5-1|.
TGCGCCAGCAGCGGGCCGGGACAGGGGGCGACTGAAGCTTTCTTT
CASSGPGQGATEAFF
>TRBD1|TRBJ2-7|TRBV10-3|.
TGTGCCATCGCGGTGCAGGGGGCGTCATACGAGCAGTACTTC
CAIAVQGASYEQYF
>TRBD1|TRBJ1-6|TRBV30|.
TGTGCCTGGAGTGTCTTGACAGGGGACTCACCCCTCCACTTT
CAWSVLTGDSPLHF
>TRBD2|TRBJ2-1|TRBV3-1/TRBV3-2|.
TGTGCCAGCAGCCAGGGGAGTAGCGGGGGGACCCTCTTCGAGCAGTTCTTC
CASSQGSSGGTLFEQFF
>TRBD1|TRBJ1-4|TRBV7-9|.
TGTGCCAGCAGCGCCTCGGGACAGGGAGGAGAAAAACTGTTTTTT
CASSASGQGGEKLFF
>.|TRBJ1-4|TRBV14|.
TGTGCCAGCAGCCGGACAAGTGCTAATGAAAAACTGTTTTTT
CASSRTSANEKLFF
>.|TRBJ1-5|TRBV4-2|.
TGTGCCAGCAGCCAAGATCGCAGGGGAACGCAGCCCCAGCATTTT
CASSQDRRGTQPQHF
>TRBD1|TRBJ1-6|TRBV15|.
TGTGCCACCAGGGGGTTGGGACAGGGGGTTAGACCCCTCCACTTT
CATRGLGQGVRPLHF
>TRBD1|TRBJ2-4|TRBV5-1|few
TGCGCCAGCAGCGAAAACAGGGGGGCCAAAAACATTCAGTACTTC
CASSENRGAKNIQYF
>TRBD2|TRBJ2-7|TRBV7-6|.
TGTGCCAGCAGCTTAGGGACTAGCGGGGGTTCCTACGAGCAGTACTTC
CASSLGTSGGSYEQYF
>TRBD1|TRBJ2-7|TRBV4-2|.
TGTGCCAGCAGCCACGGGACAGGGGATACCTCCGAGCAGTACTTC
CASSHGTGDTSEQYF
>.|TRBJ1-1|TRBV19|.
TGTGCCAGTAGTGCCCTAAACACTGAAGCTTTCTTT
CASSALNTEAFF
>TRBD1|TRBJ1-6|TRBV4-2|.
TGTGCCAGCAGCCAAACGACAGGGGGAAATAATTCACCCCTCCACTTT
CASSQTTGGNNSPLHF
>.|TRBJ1-1|TRBV5-1|.
TGCGCCAGCAGCTTGACGGAGCTGAACACTGAAGCTTTCTTT
CASSLTELNTEAFF
>TRBD1|TRBJ2-7|TRBV7-9|.
TGTGCCAGCAGCGACAGGGGGCAGGAGGAGCAGTACTTC
CASSDRGQEEQYF
>TRBD1|TRBJ1-2|TRBV5-1|many
TGCGCCAGCAGCTTGGTGGGCGGGACAGGTGGCGGCTACACCTTC
CASSLVGGTGGGYTF
>.|TRBJ1-5|TRBV30|.
TGTGCCTGGAGTGGGGCGAAGGGCAATCAGCCCCAGCATTTT
CAWSGAKGNQPQHF
>TRBD1|TRBJ1-4|TRBV5-4|.
TGTGCCAGCAGCCCCACAGGGGGCCAAAATGAAAAACTGTTTTTT
CASSPTGGQNEKLFF
>.|TRBJ2-2|TRBV6-2/TRBV6-3|.
TGTGCCAGCAGTTGGGGGGCCGGGGAGCTGTTTTTT
CASSWGAGELFF
>TRBD1|TRBJ1-2|TRBV7-9|.
TGTGCCAGCAGGCCGGGACAGGGTAGGATTTATGGCTACACCTTC
CASRPGQGRIYGYTF
>.|TRBJ1-1|TRBV6-6|many
TGTGCCAGTCGCACAATGAACACTGAAGCTTTCTTT
CASRTMNTEAFF
>.|TRBJ1-5|TRBV12-3/TRBV12-4|.
TGTGCCAGCAGTTTAGTTAGGGGCCGGCCCCAGCATTTT
CASSLVRGRPQHF
>.|TRBJ1-5|TRBV5-3|.
TGTGCCAGAACCCTGGCTTATCCGGGAGAGAGGGAGCCCCAGCATTTT
CARTLAYPGEREPQHF
>.|TRBJ1-2|TRBV6-1|.
TGTGCCAGCACTAATCCGGGGGGGGCGGATGGCTACACCTTC
CASTNPGGADGYTF
>.|TRBJ1-1|TRBV29-1|.
TGCAGCGTTGGCCTCGGGGGACTGGGCCACGGTGGAGCTTTCTTT
CSVGLGGLGHGGAFF
>.|TRBJ2-7|TRBV2|.
TGTGCCACCTACAGGGGGGAGGGCCACGAGCAGTACTTC
CATYRGEGHEQYF
>TRBD1|TRBJ2-1|TRBV5-4|.
TGTGCCAGCACCCCAGACAGGGAAGGGTCGGATGAGCAGTTCTTC
CASTPDREGSDEQFF
>.|TRBJ1-2|TRBV5-1|.
TGCGCCAGCAGCTTGGTTCCGCAGGTAACCTATGGCTACACCTTC
CASSLVPQVTYGYTF
>.|TRBJ1-6|TRBV19|.
TGTGCCAGTAGTTCGCGACCCGGGACAAATTCACCCCTCCACTTT
CASSSRPGTNSPLHF
>.|TRBJ1-1|TRBV13|.
TGTGCCAGCAGTAATAGGGGAATAATGAACACTGAAGCTTTCTTT
CASSNRGIMNTEAFF
>TRBD2|TRBJ2-1|TRBV27|.
TGTGCCAGCAGTTTAGGGCGGGGGGGCCTAGGTGAGCAGTTCTTC
CASSLGRGGLGEQFF
>.|TRBJ2-2|TRBV5-1|once
TGCGCCAGCAGCCTCTGGGACTACACCGGGGAGCTGTTTTTT
CASSLWDYTGELFF
>.|TRBJ1-5|TRBV19|.
TGTGCCAGTAGTATAGTGGCGGGGGGAAGACATAGCAATCAGCCCCAGCATTTT
CASSIVAGGRHSNQPQHF
>TRBD1|TRBJ2-7|TRBV19|.
TGTGCCAGTAGTATACCGGGACAGGGAAGAAAGCAGTACTTC
CASSIPGQGRKQYF
>TRBD2|TRBJ2-3|TRBV19|.
TGTGCCAGTAGTGTGGGGCGGCGGGGGGGCACAGATACGCAGTATTTT
CASSVGRRGGTDTQYF
>.|TRBJ2-7|TRBV20-1|.
TGCAGTGCTAGTGAGGCGGGCTACGAGCAGTACTTC
CSASEAGYEQYF
>.|TRBJ1-2|TRBV11-3|few
TGTGCCAGCAGCTTCGACAGGCGAAGATCGGGTGGCTACACCTTC
CASSFDRRRSGGYTF
>TRBD2|TRBJ2-5|TRBV5-5|.
TGTGCCAGCAGCCCTCTAGCGGGGGGGCGTCAAGAGACCCAGTACTTC
CASSPLAGGRQETQYF
>.|TRBJ1-1|TRBV11-2|.
TGTGCCAGCAGCCCAATTTCAGGGGTTTTGGACACTGAAGCTTTCTTT
CASSPISGVLDTEAFF
>.|TRBJ1-4|TRBV5-1|.
TGCGCCAGCAGCCGCGGCAAAGGGAGGGATGAAAAACTGTTTTTT
CASSRGKGRDEKLFF
>TRBD1|TRBJ1-1|TRBV30|.
TGTGCCTGGAGTGCCTGGGACAGGCCGAACACTGAAGCTTTCTTT
CAWSAWDRPNTEAFF
>.|TRBJ2-3|TRBV19|.
TGTGCCAGTACCGAGGACAGATTCACAGATACGCAGTATTTT
CASTEDRFTDTQYF
>.|TRBJ1-1|TRBV6-2/TRBV6-3|.
TGTGCCAGCAGCACGGGACTTAGGGCGGCTTTCTTT
CASSTGLRAAFF